Listed below are T cell receptor beta chains from one sample, sequenced in a study of regulatory T cells in long-lasting Graves disease. Via MiXCR, TCRdb re-called the multiplex PCR reads, giving one row per CDR3 protein. The profile shows a few hundred thousand distinct CDR3 sequences, approximately 25% of them singletons. This sample comprised peripheral blood mononuclear cells (PBMCs), obtained when the disease was refractory, from a patient treated with antithyroid drugs. The source is a woman in her thirties or forties with Graves disease. CDR3s include the opening cysteine and the closing phenylalanine or tryptophan. A D gene is named only where the DNA matches it firmly. The listing skips clone size in some rows; elsewhere it reads once, few, many or a size class.

V	J	length	D	size	CDR3	DNA
TRBV4-1	TRBJ2-7	16	.	few	CASSQDAGFTGYEQYF	TGCGCCAGCAGCCAAGATGCGGGATTTACGGGGTACGAGCAGTACTTC
TRBV20-1	TRBJ2-6	15	.	few	CSARRATASENVLTF	TGCAGTGCTAGAAGGGCGACTGCTTCTGAAAACGTCCTGACTTTC
TRBV5-1	TRBJ1-1	14	.	.	CASSFSGSNTEAFF	TGCGCCAGCAGCTTTTCAGGGTCGAACACTGAAGCTTTCTTT
TRBV11-2	TRBJ2-1	16	.	.	CASSPRTARSYNEQFF	TGTGCCAGCAGCCCCAGGACAGCCCGCTCCTACAATGAGCAGTTCTTC
TRBV5-1	TRBJ2-6	15	.	few	CASSAPDRGANVLTF	TGCGCCAGCAGCGCACCTGATCGGGGGGCCAACGTCCTGACTTTC
TRBV7-9	TRBJ2-2	15	.	few	CASSPRGLPAGELFF	TGTGCCAGCAGTCCCCGGGGACTCCCGGCGGGGGAGCTGTTTTTT
TRBV19	TRBJ2-3	13	.	.	CASSIASIDTQYF	TGTGCCAGTAGTATCGCCTCGATAGATACGCAGTATTTT
TRBV5-1	TRBJ1-3	15	.	many	CASSSSGQPGNTIYF	TGCGCCAGCAGTTCCTCCGGACAGCCCGGAAACACCATATATTTT
TRBV3-1	TRBJ1-2	12	.	many	CASSPTRGGYTF	TGTGCCAGCAGCCCAACTCGGGGTGGCTACACCTTC
TRBV6-2/TRBV6-3	TRBJ2-7	15	TRBD2	.	CASSESGLGFYEQYF	TGTGCCAGCAGTGAGTCGGGACTAGGCTTTTACGAGCAGTACTTC
TRBV11-2	TRBJ2-3	14	TRBD1	.	CASSYGQGTDTQYF	TGTGCCAGCAGCTACGGACAGGGCACAGATACGCAGTATTTT
TRBV7-2	TRBJ2-1	16	TRBD2	.	CASSEDLLAGYNEQFF	TGTGCCAGCAGCGAAGACCTACTAGCGGGTTACAATGAGCAGTTCTTC
TRBV2	TRBJ2-7	15	TRBD2	many	CASPGRPLEAYEQYF	TGTGCCAGCCCCGGGAGGCCCCTCGAGGCCTACGAGCAGTACTTC
TRBV3-1	TRBJ2-3	13	.	.	CASSQGGGDTQYF	TGTGCCAGCAGCCAGGGGGGAGGAGATACGCAGTATTTT
TRBV20-1	TRBJ2-5	16	TRBD2	many	CSARAASGTGIETQYF	TGCAGTGCTAGAGCGGCTAGCGGGACGGGGATAGAGACCCAGTACTTC
TRBV7-9	TRBJ1-4	14	.	few	CASSRPGGSEKLFF	TGTGCCAGCAGCAGGCCGGGGGGTAGTGAAAAACTGTTTTTT
TRBV20-1	TRBJ1-1	14	.	many	CSAKHEGRRTEAFF	TGCAGTGCTAAACATGAGGGACGGAGGACTGAAGCTTTCTTT
TRBV2	TRBJ1-1	16	.	many	CASRDRTVYSNTEAFF	TGTGCCAGCAGGGATCGGACGGTTTACTCGAACACTGAAGCTTTCTTT
TRBV15	TRBJ2-5	14	.	few	CATSREAGRETQYF	TGTGCCACCAGCAGAGAGGCTGGCCGCGAGACCCAGTACTTC
TRBV5-1	TRBJ1-5	13	.	many	CASSLGDNQPQHF	TGCGCCAGCAGCTTAGGGGACAATCAGCCCCAGCATTTT
TRBV20-1	TRBJ2-7	15	.	.	CSAYTLNGQFYEQYF	TGCAGTGCCTATACTCTGAACGGACAGTTCTACGAGCAGTACTTC
TRBV18	TRBJ1-1	15	.	.	CASRSLEGGNTEAFF	TGTGCCAGCCGCTCTCTGGAGGGGGGGAACACTGAAGCTTTCTTT
TRBV11-3	TRBJ2-1	15	TRBD2	.	CASSLGLAKDNEQFF	TGTGCCAGCAGCTTGGGACTAGCGAAAGACAATGAGCAGTTCTTC
TRBV14	TRBJ2-2	13	.	.	CASSQVWAGELFF	TGTGCCAGCAGCCAAGTATGGGCCGGGGAGCTGTTTTTT
TRBV4-1	TRBJ2-4	19	TRBD1	.	CASSQVSGQGASWKNIQYF	TGCGCCAGCAGCCAAGTATCGGGACAGGGGGCGAGTTGGAAAAACATTCAGTACTTC